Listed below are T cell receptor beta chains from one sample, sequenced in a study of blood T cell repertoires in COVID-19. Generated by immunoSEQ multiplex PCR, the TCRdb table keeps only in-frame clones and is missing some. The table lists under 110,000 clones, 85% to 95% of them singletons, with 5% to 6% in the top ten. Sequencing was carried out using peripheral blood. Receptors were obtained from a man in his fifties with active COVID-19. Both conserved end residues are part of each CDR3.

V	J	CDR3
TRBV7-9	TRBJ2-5	CASSLVGTLNF
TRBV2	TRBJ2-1	CASSGGGAGEQFF
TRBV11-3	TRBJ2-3	CASSLQSGTDTQYF
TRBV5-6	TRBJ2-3	CASSLGLAADTQYF
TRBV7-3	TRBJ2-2	CASSPTSGSSGELFF
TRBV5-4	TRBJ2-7	CASSLVGVSEEQYF
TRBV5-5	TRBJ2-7	CASSLPDKGRRPYEQYF
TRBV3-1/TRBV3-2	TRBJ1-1	CASSQVGQGDTEAFF
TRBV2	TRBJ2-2	CASSRTADSLTGELFF
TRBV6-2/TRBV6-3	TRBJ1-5	CASSYFGQGSTNQPQHF
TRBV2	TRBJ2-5	CASSEALQGTETQYF
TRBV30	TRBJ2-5	CAWSVRQPGGAQYF
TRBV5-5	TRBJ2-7	CASSLEGLPEQYF
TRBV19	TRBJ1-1	CASNIGQSEAFF
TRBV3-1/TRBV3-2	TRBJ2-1	CASSSGQVVYNEQFF
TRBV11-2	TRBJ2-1	CASSLGRGGYNEQFF
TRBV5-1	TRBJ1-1	CASGQGDQDTEAFF
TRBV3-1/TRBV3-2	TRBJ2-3	CASSSGTGGTDTQYF
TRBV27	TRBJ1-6	CASSLWAGLSPLHF
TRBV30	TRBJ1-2	CAWRGRGRGGYTF
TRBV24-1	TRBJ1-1	CATSVGGGKAFF
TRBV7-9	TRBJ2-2	CASSLRAVNTGELFF
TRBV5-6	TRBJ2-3	CASSSGLARSTDTQYF
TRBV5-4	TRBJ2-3	CASSRTGRASTDTQYF
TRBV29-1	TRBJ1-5	CSVGGSNQPQHF
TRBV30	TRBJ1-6	CAWSVREDSPLHF
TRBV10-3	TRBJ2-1	CAIRSRDRGNNEQFF